This TCR beta chain was identified in a study of shared clonotypes between healthy human individuals. Study as a whole: Donors consisted of a couple of women and a few men between 18 and 49. Broader study findings: Investigators expected sequencing depth to affect clonotype sharing among donors.

As regards this clone: Its antigen is not known.

Here immunoSEQ multiplex PCR was the method, and the copy in TCRdb shows in-frame clones only, minus some. The sample lists about 1 million clones; about 75% were seen once. The receptor was derived from a young man in good health. The sample comprised memory CD4+ T cells sorted from blood. Subset given: CD45RA-negative fraction.

DNA for the CDR3: TGTGCCAGCAGCTACCAAGACGGGACTAATCCGTTCTTC. As protein: CASSYQDGTNPFF. The rearrangement uses TRBV7-2 and TRBJ2-1; TRBD2 aligns across 7 bases. Germline values: CDR1 SGHTA, CDR2 FQGNSA. This CDR3 has 13 amino acids. With 4 bases clipped from V and 15 bases from J, the junction kept 12 bases outside the gene matches.